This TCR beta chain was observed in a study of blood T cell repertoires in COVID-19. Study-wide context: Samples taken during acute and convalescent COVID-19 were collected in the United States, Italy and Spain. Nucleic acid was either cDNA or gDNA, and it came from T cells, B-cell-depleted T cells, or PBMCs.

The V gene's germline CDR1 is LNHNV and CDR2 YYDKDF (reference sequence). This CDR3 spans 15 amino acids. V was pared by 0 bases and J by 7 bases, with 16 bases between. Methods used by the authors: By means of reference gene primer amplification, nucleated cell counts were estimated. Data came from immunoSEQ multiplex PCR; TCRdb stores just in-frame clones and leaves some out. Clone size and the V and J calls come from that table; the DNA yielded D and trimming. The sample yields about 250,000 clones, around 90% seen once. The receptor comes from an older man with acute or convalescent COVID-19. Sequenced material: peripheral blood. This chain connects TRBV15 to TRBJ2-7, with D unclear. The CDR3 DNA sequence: TGTGCCACCAGCAGAGATTTCGTGACATCCTCAGAGCAGTACTTC. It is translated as CATSRDFVTSSEQYF.